This record looks at one T cell receptor beta chain sequence and its context. Its antigen remains unknown. Germline CDR1 is SGHDT and CDR2 is YYEEEE. The CDR3 has 17 amino acids. This specimen comes from a study of T cells expressing NK-cell markers. Study details: HCMV seropositivity marked seven of the eight sequenced donors; one was seronegative.

The authors made TCR beta cDNA libraries by 5'RACE template switching. This switching added a universal primer site and UMIs. TCRdb re-called the 5' RACE reads; every CDR3 protein appears as one record, without DNA. Recorded here are under 600,000 distinct CDR3 sequences; the top ten clones represent approximately 1.5%. Study conclusions and caveats: There were several donors in whom these clonotypes also led the CD3+CD56-NKG2C+ fraction. Six or seven donors had dominant NKG2C+ clonotypes that comprised roughly 1.0-8% of their CD8+ T cells.

This chain connects TRBV5-6 to TRBJ2-4; TCRdb selects TRBD1, and the lack of DNA leaves this call unchecked. The sequencing sample was made of blood T cells: a sorted CD56 or NKG2C T cell subset, CD4+ or CD8+ T cells, or bulk PBMC T cells (not recorded which). The source of this sequence is a woman between 50 and 59 years old in good health. CDR3 region: CASSFGTGERWRNIQYF.